Sequencing of this TCR beta chain was carried out in a study of vaccination and CD4 T cells after COVID-19. The treatment is: roughly 10-day PBMC culture with coronavirus spike peptide pools or control peptides (ViraFEST assay). Fresh IL-2 medium replaced half the culture medium on days 3 and 7. A note on this clonotype: What it binds is not known.

Per the germline V gene, CDR1 is SGHTA and CDR2 is FQGNSA. V trimming: 3 bases; J trimming: 5 bases; junction bases outside the gene matches: 11. There are 19 residues in the CDR3. Cultured CD4+ T cell DNA underwent sequencing with the Oncomine TCR Beta short-read assay. TCRdb re-derived calls from the PCR reads in MiXCR, one entry per CDR3 protein. The sample shows approximately 13,000 distinct CDR3 sequences, roughly 27% of them seen only once. The gene calls are TRBV7-2 and TRBJ2-3; 16 nucleotides agree with TRBD2. Sequenced here: CD4+ T cells from blood, cultured in vitro, sampled before SARS-CoV-2 vaccination. The receptor was isolated from a human donor who received a COVID-19 vaccine. The CDR3 bases are TGTGCCAGCAGCTTTCCACCGGGACTAGCGGGGGGGCGTGTAGATACGCAGTATTTT. It codes for CASSFPPGLAGGRVDTQYF.